The next 5 T cell receptor beta chains were all read from a single sample in a study of blood T cell repertoires in COVID-19. Method: immunoSEQ multiplex PCR; TCRdb's copy keeps in-frame clones and lacks some. Of around 500,000 clones listed, more than 75% are singletons. Sequenced sample: PBMCs or T cells enriched from blood (not recorded which). The origin of the receptors is a woman aged 35 to 49 who had recovered from COVID-19.

This clone came up once. The chain couples TRBV5-1 to TRBJ2-5; 10 bases align to TRBD2. After removal of 2 bases from V and 3 bases from J, the junction contained 10 bases not matched to a gene. Germline assignment: CDR1 SGHRS and CDR2 YFSETQ. This CDR3 has 17 residues. In DNA form, the CDR3 reads TGCGCCAGCAGCTTTGGGGCTTCTAGCGGGAGAGAAGAGACCCAGTACTTC. Protein sequence: CASSFGASSGREETQYF.

V is TRBV24-1 and J is TRBJ1-1; D perhaps matches TRBD1 (5 bases). The CDR3 covers 15 residues. The germline V and J ends were trimmed by 4 bases and 5 bases, with 16 bases remaining between them. Germline CDR1 reads KGHDR; CDR2 reads SFDVKD. CDR3 region: CATSERDGKRTEAFF. CDR3 nucleotide sequence: TGTGCCACCAGTGAGCGGGACGGAAAGAGGACTGAAGCTTTCTTT.

This clone came up a few times. The rearrangement links TRBV7-9 to TRBJ1-2, with 8 bases matching TRBD1. Looked up from germline, CDR1 is SEHNR and CDR2 is FQNEAQ (reference sequence). This CDR3 contains 17 residues. Trimming removed 3 bases from V and 0 bases from J; junction bases left unmatched: 9. The CDR3 nucleotides are TGTGCCAGCAGCTTGGGCCAGGGGGCCCTAGCTAACTATGGCTACACCTTC. Translated, it gives CASSLGQGALANYGYTF.

The CDR3 sequence is CASSFGQTQYF. The CDR3 DNA reads as TGTGCCAGCAGCTTCGGACAGACCCAGTACTTC. The chain carries TRBV7-2 and TRBJ2-7; no clear D gene. Judging by the DNA end, TRBJ2-5 fits better; the J call may be wrong. CDR3 length: 11 residues. Germline CDR1 SGHTA, CDR2 FQGNSA.

This clone was seen just once. CDR3: CASRRVASGVFGDTQYF. In DNA, the CDR3 is TGTGCCAGCAGACGAGTGGCTAGCGGGGTGTTCGGAGATACGCAGTATTTT. The V and J genes are TRBV7-2 and TRBJ2-3, with 9 bases fitting TRBD2. Germline-derived CDR1 and CDR2 are SGHTA and FQGNSA. This CDR3 has 17 amino acids. With 6 bases clipped from V and 5 bases from J, the junction kept 15 bases outside the gene matches.